The T cell receptor (beta chain) described here comes from a study of T cells in tumors after PD-1 blockade. Study-wide background: Patients received pembrolizumab 200 mg every 3 weeks or cemiplimab 350 mg every 2 weeks.

Produced via immunoSEQ multiplex PCR; TCRdb's table is partial and in-frame only. Of more than 40,000 clones listed, roughly three quarters are singletons. This sequence was found in a human donor with advanced basal cell or squamous cell carcinoma (not recorded which). Material: PBMCs, obtained before anti-PD-1 therapy.

CDR3 loop: CASFRTGGFDYNEQFF. In DNA form, the CDR3 reads TGTGCCAGCTTTCGGACAGGGGGTTTTGACTACAATGAGCAGTTCTTC. This chain connects TRBV2 to TRBJ2-1; 10 bases agree with TRBD1. In germline, CDR1 is SNHLY, CDR2 FYNNEI. The junction had 10 bases not matched to a gene; V was cut back by 8 bases and J by 3 bases. The CDR3 is made up of 16 amino acids.